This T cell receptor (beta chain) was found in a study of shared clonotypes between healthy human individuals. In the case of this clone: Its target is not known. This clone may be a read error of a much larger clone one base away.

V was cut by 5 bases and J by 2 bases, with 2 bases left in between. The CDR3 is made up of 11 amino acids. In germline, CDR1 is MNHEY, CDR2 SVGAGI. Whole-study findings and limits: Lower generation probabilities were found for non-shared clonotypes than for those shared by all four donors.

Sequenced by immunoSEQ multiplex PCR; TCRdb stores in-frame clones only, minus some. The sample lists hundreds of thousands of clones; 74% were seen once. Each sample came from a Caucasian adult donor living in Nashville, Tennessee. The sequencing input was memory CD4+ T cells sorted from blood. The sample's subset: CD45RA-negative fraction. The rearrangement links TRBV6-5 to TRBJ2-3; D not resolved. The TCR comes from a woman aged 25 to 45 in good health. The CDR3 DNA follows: TGTGCCAGCAGTAACACAGATACGCAGTATTTT. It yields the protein CASSNTDTQYF.